Listed here are 31 T cell receptor beta chains from one sample, sequenced in a study of blood T cell repertoires in COVID-19. Assay used: immunoSEQ multiplex PCR; TCRdb lists only in-frame clones, some missing. The sample lists tens of thousands of clones, approximately 89% seen once, with approximately 5.6% in the top ten. The specimen was peripheral blood. The receptor set was obtained from a woman of 80 years or more with active COVID-19.

The V gene is TRBV4-1, the J gene TRBJ2-3; possible D gene TRBD1, 7 bases. There are 16 residues in the CDR3. Deletions cut 3 bases from V and 5 bases from J, with 18 bases between. The germline V gene has CDR1 MGHRA and CDR2 YSYEKL. The CDR3 here is CASSHERQGGGDTQYF. DNA of the CDR3: TGCGCCAGCAGCCACGAGAGGCAGGGGGGAGGAGATACGCAGTATTTT.

The V gene is TRBV19, the J gene TRBJ2-1; 8 bases are shared with TRBD2. V shed 6 bases and J 3 bases; nucleotides not matched to a gene: 10. The length of the CDR3 is 16 residues. Per the germline V gene, CDR1 is LNHDA and CDR2 is SQIVND (reference sequence). CDR3 in DNA: TGTGCCAGTAGATCACTAGCGGTCTCGATCTACAATGAGCAGTTCTTC. Its protein is CASRSLAVSIYNEQFF.

The chain employs TRBV5-1 and TRBJ2-5; no clear D gene. The CDR3 runs to 15 residues. From germline, CDR1 is SGHRS and CDR2 YFSETQ. The V and J ends lost 2 bases and 5 bases respectively, with 16 bases between them. The CDR3: CASSFLLGRSETQYF. The CDR3 region has the DNA TGCGCCAGCAGCTTCCTATTGGGTAGGAGTGAGACCCAGTACTTC.

V is TRBV11-2 and J is TRBJ2-3; TRBD2 aligns across 7 bases. This CDR3 contains 15 residues. V lost 1 base to trimming and J lost 5 bases; unmatched junction nucleotides: 6. Germline CDR1 is SGHAT and CDR2 is FQNNGV. The CDR3 nucleotides are TGTGCCAGCAGCTTAGGGCGGGGGAGGGGAGATACGCAGTATTTT. As protein: CASSLGRGRGDTQYF.

This CDR3 reads CASSQRQAVDTQYF. The CDR3 region has the DNA TGCGCCAGCAGCCAACGACAGGCAGTAGATACGCAGTATTTT. The V gene is TRBV4-1, the J gene TRBJ2-3, with a weak D call TRBD1 (6 bases). Germline-derived CDR1 and CDR2 are MGHRA and YSYEKL. This CDR3 is built from 14 residues. V lost 2 bases to trimming and J lost 5 bases, with 11 bases between them.

The chain joins TRBV28 to TRBJ1-2; 8 nucleotides match TRBD1. Germline V gives CDR1 MDHEN, CDR2 SYDVKM. Losses at the gene ends were 1 base for V and 8 bases for J; bases not matched to a gene: 6. The length of the CDR3 is 14 residues. The CDR3 spells CASSLLQGAGGYTF. CDR3 sequence (DNA): TGTGCCAGCAGTTTATTGCAGGGGGCAGGGGGCTACACCTTC.

Turning to this clone: The limits of the CDR3 on the DNA are not certain, so only TCRdb's listed CDR3 is given. V usage is TRBV1 and J usage is TRBJ2-1; the table assigns TRBD2, which was not confirmed against the DNA. TRBV1 is classified as a pseudogene. Inclusive of both ends, the CDR3 amounts to 17 amino acids. The CDR3 protein is CTSSQDVADGSYNEQFF.

In this sample, this clone turned up a few times. This sample includes further DNA sequences coding for the same CDR3. This chain uses TRBV6-5 with TRBJ1-6; D remains unclear. The CDR3 length is 14 residues. CDR1 and CDR2 from the germline V gene are MNHEY and SVGAGI. V dropped 4 bases and J dropped 3 bases, with 7 bases sitting between them. CDR3 in amino acids: CASSLGRYNSPLHF. In nucleotides, the CDR3 is TGTGCCAGCAGTTTGGGCCGCTATAATTCACCCCTCCACTTT.

J is TRBJ2-3 and V is TRBV9; possibly TRBD2 for D (5 bases). The CDR3 extends over 17 amino acids. The V end lost 0 bases, the J end lost 6 bases, and 20 bases lay between the germline ends. CDR1 SGDLS and CDR2 YYNGEE come from the germline V gene. The DNA for the CDR3 is TGTGCCAGCAGCGTAGGTGCGGGCGCTTTTAGACGGGATACGCAGTATTTT. This sequence encodes CASSVGAGAFRRDTQYF.

J is TRBJ2-1 and V is TRBV7-9; 7 nucleotides line up with TRBD2. This CDR3 comprises 15 residues. V lost 2 bases to trimming and J lost 9 bases; unmatched junction nucleotides: 10. Germline V gene lookup returns CDR1 SEHNR and CDR2 FQNEAQ (reference sequence). The CDR3 is CASSLFGRAGGEQFF. The CDR3, as DNA: TGTGCCAGCAGCTTATTTGGGAGGGCCGGCGGTGAGCAGTTCTTC.

The chain recombines TRBV5-4 with TRBJ1-2; 8 nucleotides match TRBD1. V trimming: 0 bases; J trimming: 2 bases; junction bases outside the gene matches: 6. Germline loops: CDR1 SGHNT, CDR2 YYREEE (reference sequence). There are 16 residues in the CDR3. The CDR3 DNA sequence: TGTGCCAGCAGCTTGGGGGCGGGGACAGGAAACTATGGCTACACCTTC. Protein sequence: CASSLGAGTGNYGYTF.

In this sample, this clone turned up once. This chain connects TRBV11-3 to TRBJ2-1, with 11 positions matching TRBD2. The V gene's germline CDR1 is SGHNT and CDR2 YENEEA. The CDR3 covers 16 residues. The V gene end was trimmed by 5 bases and the J gene end by 5 bases; junction bases not matched to a gene: 8. In DNA, the CDR3 is TGTGCCAGCAGCCTTTGGACTAGCGGGCCCCACAATGAGCAGTTCTTC. Its translation is CASSLWTSGPHNEQFF.

The J gene is TRBJ2-1, the V gene TRBV29-1, with 8 positions matching TRBD2. With 4 bases clipped from V and 1 base from J, the junction kept 3 bases outside the gene matches. The CDR3 contains 14 residues. CDR1 is SQVTM, CDR2 ANQGSEA, per germline. CDR3 loop: CSVGAGGSYNEQFF. The DNA for the CDR3 is TGCAGCGTTGGGGCGGGAGGATCCTACAATGAGCAGTTCTTC.

This chain links TRBV19 with TRBJ1-2, with D maybe TRBD1 (5 bases). There are 18 residues in the CDR3. Germline V CDR1 and CDR2: LNHDA, SQIVND (reference sequence). Trimming pared 4 bases from V and 5 bases from J, leaving 26 bases between. This CDR3 reads CASSTPLLQGSIGYGYTF. CDR3 nucleotide sequence: TGTGCCAGTAGTACCCCTTTGCTCCAGGGTTCGATAGGGTATGGCTACACCTTC.

DNA for the CDR3: TGTGCCAGCAGTTTATTTGGACAGGGTCCCTTCGAGCAGTACTTC. This translates into CASSLFGQGPFEQYF. The chain uses TRBV28 and TRBJ2-7; TRBD1 matches at 8 bases. Germline V lookup: CDR1 MDHEN, CDR2 SYDVKM. V gave up 1 base and J gave up 6 bases; unmatched junction bases: 8. The CDR3 length is 15 residues.

V is TRBV5-1 and J is TRBJ2-1; no reliable D call. Germline-derived CDR1 and CDR2 are SGHRS and YFSETQ. Trimming stripped 1 base from V and 9 bases from J, with 11 bases between. CDR3 length: 13 residues. The CDR3 loop reads CASSLRRSSEQFF. DNA of the CDR3: TGCGCCAGCAGCTTGCGCCGGAGTAGTGAGCAGTTCTTC.

This sequence joins TRBV7-2 and TRBJ2-2; 13 bases agree with TRBD2. From germline, CDR1 is SGHTA and CDR2 FQGNSA. This CDR3 comprises 16 residues. The V and J ends lost 5 bases and 7 bases, in that order; junction bases with no gene match: 7. CDR3 in amino acids: CASSPGTSGTVGELFF. CDR3 bases: TGTGCCAGCAGCCCTGGGACTAGCGGGACGGTCGGGGAGCTGTTTTTT.

The chain uses TRBV3-1 (or the pseudogene TRBV3-2) and TRBJ2-3; 13 nucleotides match TRBD2. V was clipped by 0 bases and J by 4 bases; unmatched bases: 7. This CDR3 contains 18 residues. In germline, CDR1 is LGHDT, CDR2 YNNKEL (reference sequence). The CDR3 DNA reads as TGTGCCAGCAGCCAAGATCGGGGACTAGCGGGACTCGCAGATACGCAGTATTTT. It is translated as CASSQDRGLAGLADTQYF.

The chain employs TRBV5-1 and TRBJ1-2, with D uncertain. V was pared by 0 bases and J by 0 bases, with 9 bases between. Germline V gives CDR1 SGHRS, CDR2 YFSETQ. The CDR3 loop spans 15 amino acids. The CDR3 region has the DNA TGCGCCAGCAGCTTGGGAGGCTCATCTAACTATGGCTACACCTTC. Translation gives CASSLGGSSNYGYTF. Using reference TRBV5-1 and TRBJ1-2 for the parts outside the CDR3, the full variable domain is KAGVTQTPRYLIKTRGQQVTLSCSPISGHRSVSWYQQTPGQGLQFLFEYFSETQRNKGNFPGRFSGRQFSNSRSEMNVSTLELGDSALYLCASSLGGSSNYGYTFGSGTRLTVV.

The chain recombines TRBV3-1 (or the pseudogene TRBV3-2) with TRBJ1-1; D possibly corresponds to TRBD1 (5 bases). Germline loops: CDR1 LGHDT, CDR2 YNNKEL (reference sequence). Trimming stripped 3 bases from V and 4 bases from J, with 15 bases between. There are 15 residues in the CDR3. DNA for the CDR3: TGTGCCAGCAGCCAGACCGGGGGAGTTATCACTGAAGCTTTCTTT. Protein sequence: CASSQTGGVITEAFF.

The rearrangement uses TRBV3-1 (or the pseudogene TRBV3-2) and TRBJ2-4; 8 bases fit TRBD1. Per germline, CDR1 LGHDT and CDR2 YNNKEL (reference sequence). Unmatched junction bases numbered 5, after V lost 4 bases and J lost 9 bases. The length of the CDR3 is 13 residues. The CDR3 loop is CASSLGQGSIQYF. In nucleotides, the CDR3 is TGTGCCAGCAGCCTAGGACAGGGCAGCATTCAGTACTTC.

The chain has TRBV6-5 and TRBJ2-7; D is undetermined. The CDR3 length is 14 residues. The ends were cut back, 5 bases at V and 6 bases at J, with 17 bases in the middle. Per germline, CDR1 MNHEY and CDR2 SVGAGI. In DNA form, the CDR3 reads TGTGCCAGCAGTCGCGCCAACTACCCCGGCGAGCAGTACTTC. Protein sequence: CASSRANYPGEQYF.

V gene TRBV11-2 combines with J gene TRBJ2-1, with D tentatively TRBD1 (5 bases). Germline CDR1 is SGHAT and CDR2 is FQNNGV. This CDR3 spans 13 amino acids. V was clipped by 6 bases and J by 2 bases, with 8 bases between them. Here the CDR3 reads CASSGQTYNEQFF. CDR3 DNA: TGTGCCAGCAGTGGACAAACCTACAATGAGCAGTTCTTC.

This clone was seen a handful of times. V is TRBV6-5 and J is TRBJ1-2; no reliable D call. Germline loops: CDR1 MNHEY, CDR2 SVGAGI. The CDR3 length is 14 residues. The V gene lost 8 bases and the J gene lost 8 bases, with 21 bases spanning the gap. The CDR3 reads CASLGTSRPGGYTF. The CDR3 DNA reads TGTGCCAGCTTAGGTACTTCACGACCGGGGGGCTACACCTTC.

The rearrangement links TRBV10-3 to TRBJ2-7, with D possibly matching TRBD2 (5 bases). V was shortened by 7 bases and J by 6 bases, with 22 bases between the two germline ends. The CDR3 is 15 amino acids. The germline V gene has CDR1 ENHRY and CDR2 SYGVKD. The CDR3, as DNA: TGTGCCATCACCCCATCAGACCGGGATCTAGCCGAGCAGTACTTC. Residues: CAITPSDRDLAEQYF.

The chain is built from TRBV7-9 and TRBJ2-3; tentative D call: TRBD2 (6 bases). CDR1 is SEHNR, CDR2 FQNEAQ, per germline (reference sequence). The CDR3 is 13 amino acids. The V end was cut by 3 bases, the J end by 6 bases, with 10 bases between. CDR3 sequence (DNA): TGTGCCAGCAGCTTCCGGGAGAAGGATACGCAGTATTTT. This codes for CASSFREKDTQYF.

The rearrangement joins TRBV19 to TRBJ2-7, with D possibly being TRBD1 (6 bases). The germline V gene encodes CDR1 LNHDA and CDR2 SQIVND (reference sequence). V gave up 4 bases and J gave up 0 bases, with 16 bases separating them. The length of the CDR3 is 16 residues. DNA for the CDR3: TGTGCCAGTAGTACCCAGGTGGGGACACGCTCCTACGAGCAGTACTTC. As protein: CASSTQVGTRSYEQYF.

This clone was observed a few times. This CDR3 reads CASSPGTGRQPQHF. CDR3 coding DNA: TGTGCCAGCAGTCCCGGGACAGGGAGGCAGCCCCAGCATTTT. V and J are TRBV27 and TRBJ1-5; TRBD1 matches 9 bases. The V gene's germline CDR1 is MNHEY and CDR2 SMNVEV (reference sequence). Trimming removed 5 bases from V and 7 bases from J; junction bases left unmatched: 6. The CDR3 is 14 residues long.

V is TRBV6-2 or TRBV6-3 and J is TRBJ2-3; the match to TRBD2 covers 8 bases. Germline CDR1 is MNHEY and CDR2 is SVGEGT. The CDR3 is made up of 16 amino acids. Losses at the gene ends were 0 bases for V and 2 bases for J; bases not matched to a gene: 4. The CDR3 DNA sequence: TGTGCCAGCAGTTACTCGCCTAGCGGGTACACAGATACGCAGTATTTT. Its protein product is CASSYSPSGYTDTQYF.

V is TRBV6-5 and J is TRBJ2-3; TRBD1 matches 8 bases. The CDR3 totals 15 residues. V lost 7 bases and J lost 0; bases outside the gene matches: 6. In germline, CDR1 is MNHEY, CDR2 SVGAGI. CDR3 amino acids: CASNLQGGSTDTQYF. The CDR3 bases are TGTGCCAGCAATTTACAGGGGGGAAGCACAGATACGCAGTATTTT.

This clone appeared once. The chain uses TRBV19 and TRBJ1-1; 7 positions match TRBD1. The germline V gene has CDR1 LNHDA and CDR2 SQIVND (reference sequence). J was trimmed by 6 bases and V by 8 bases; bases with no gene match: 21. The CDR3 consists of 17 residues. CDR3 protein: CASSLTGLPLVGPEAFF. The CDR3 bases are TGTGCCAGTTCCCTGACAGGGCTTCCCCTGGTGGGACCTGAAGCTTTCTTT.